The 2 T cell receptor beta chains reported below all come from one sample, sequenced in a study of control samples from healthy donors and cancer patients. Libraries were prepared by immunoSEQ multiplex PCR; TCRdb keeps only in-frame clonotypes and omits some of them. The top ten clones hold more than 15% of a sample with about 82,000 clones, more than 70% of them seen once. What was sequenced was blood. These receptors were taken from a man over 45 in good health.

This chain connects TRBV19 to TRBJ2-7; no clear D gene. From germline, CDR1 is LNHDA and CDR2 SQIVND (reference sequence). Deletions cut 4 bases from V and 2 bases from J, with 6 bases between. The CDR3 spans 12 residues. CDR3 sequence: CASSTFTYEQYF. In DNA, the CDR3 is TGTGCCAGTAGTACGTTTACCTACGAGCAGTACTTC.

The V gene is TRBV9, the J gene TRBJ2-2; D unresolved. This CDR3 contains 14 residues. From germline, CDR1 is SGDLS and CDR2 YYNGEE. The V and J ends lost 0 bases and 0 bases respectively, with 3 bases between them. The CDR3 nucleotides are TGTGCCAGCAGCGTAGACCCGAACACCGGGGAGCTGTTTTTT. Encoded protein: CASSVDPNTGELFF.